This T cell receptor (beta chain) emerged from a study of vaccination effects on CD4 cells after COVID-19. Broader study findings: Long after vaccination, the clones induced by infection and by vaccine shrank markedly in size.

The CDR3 runs 15 residues. Germline V gene data show CDR1 as SGHRS and CDR2 as YFSETQ. V dropped 4 bases and J dropped 8 bases, with 19 bases sitting between them. Remarks on this clone: Its target is unknown.

Antigen-specific CD4+ T cells were first expanded with viral peptide pools by the ViraFEST assay and only then sequenced. Cultured cells yielded isolated CD4+ T cells after nine to ten days. This individual tested PCR-positive for SARS-CoV-2 infection between March and December 2020. Each person got two doses of an mRNA SARS-CoV-2 vaccine, BNT162b2 or mRNA-1273. The researchers cultured fewer than 2.5 million PBMC per well with 8.5 to 10 IU/ml IL-2 and roughly 9.2 ug/ml peptides. Some clones are missing from TCRdb's copy, which holds only in-frame ones; the method was immunoSEQ multiplex PCR. The repertoire has approximately 16,000 clones, 65% to 80% of them found once; the top ten carry approximately 23%.

The input for sequencing was CD4+ T cells from PBMCs cultured with HCoV-NL63 spike peptides, taken after COVID-19 vaccination. The receptor's source is a human donor who had a prior SARS-CoV-2 infection. The rearrangement uses TRBV5-1 and TRBJ2-4; possible D gene TRBD1, 7 bases. The CDR3 bases are TGCGCCAGCAGCCCCGGGGGACAGACGGTATACATTCAGTACTTC. It specifies CASSPGGQTVYIQYF.